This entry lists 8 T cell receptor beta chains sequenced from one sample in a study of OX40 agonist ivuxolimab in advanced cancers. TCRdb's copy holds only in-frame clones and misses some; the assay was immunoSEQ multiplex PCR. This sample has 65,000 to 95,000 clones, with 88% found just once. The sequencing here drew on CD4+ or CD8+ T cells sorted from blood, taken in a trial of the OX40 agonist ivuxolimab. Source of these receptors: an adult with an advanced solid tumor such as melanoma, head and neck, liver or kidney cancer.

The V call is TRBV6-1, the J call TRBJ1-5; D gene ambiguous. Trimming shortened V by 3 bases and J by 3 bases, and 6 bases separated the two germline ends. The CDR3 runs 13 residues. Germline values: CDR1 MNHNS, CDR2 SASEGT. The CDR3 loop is CASSEVDNQPQHF. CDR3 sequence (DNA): TGTGCCAGCAGTGAGGTCGACAATCAGCCCCAGCATTTT.

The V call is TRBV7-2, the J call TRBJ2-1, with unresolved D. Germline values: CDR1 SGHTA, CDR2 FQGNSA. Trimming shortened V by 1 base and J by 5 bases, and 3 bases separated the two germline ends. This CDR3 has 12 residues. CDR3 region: CASSLGNNEQFF. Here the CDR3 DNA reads TGTGCCAGCAGCTTAGGGAACAATGAGCAGTTCTTC.

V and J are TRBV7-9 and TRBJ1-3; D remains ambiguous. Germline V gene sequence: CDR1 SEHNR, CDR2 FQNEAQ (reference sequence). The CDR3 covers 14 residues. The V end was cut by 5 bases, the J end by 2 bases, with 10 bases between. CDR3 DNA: TGTGCCAGCAGCCTAGGCAGTGCTGGAAACACCATATATTTT. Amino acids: CASSLGSAGNTIYF. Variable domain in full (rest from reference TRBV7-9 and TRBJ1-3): DTGVSQNPRHKITKRGQNVTFRCDPISEHNRLYWYRQTLGQGPEFLTYFQNEAQLEKSRLLSDRFSAERPKGSFSTLEIQRTEQGDSAMYLCASSLGSAGNTIYFGEGSWLTVV.

CDR3: CASSSGTDFYGYTF. The CDR3 nucleotides read TGTGCCAGTAGTTCTGGGACAGACTTCTATGGCTACACCTTC. The chain recombines TRBV19 with TRBJ1-2, with TRBD1 matching over 7 bases. Trimming took 5 bases from V and 4 from J; bases not matched to a gene: 7. Germline V lookup: CDR1 LNHDA, CDR2 SQIVND (reference sequence). CDR3 size: 14 residues.

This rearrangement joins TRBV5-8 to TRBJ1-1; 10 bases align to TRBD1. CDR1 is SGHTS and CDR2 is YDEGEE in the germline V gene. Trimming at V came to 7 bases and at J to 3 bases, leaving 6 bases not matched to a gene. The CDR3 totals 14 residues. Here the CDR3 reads CASERDRGYTEAFF. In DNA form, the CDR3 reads TGTGCCAGCGAACGGGACAGGGGATACACTGAAGCTTTCTTT.

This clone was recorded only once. The CDR3 DNA reads TGCAGCGTGACCCTCCCCGGGGATACGCAGTATTTT. Its translation is CSVTLPGDTQYF. V and J are TRBV29-1 and TRBJ2-3; D remains ambiguous. Trimming stripped 6 bases from V and 6 bases from J, with 13 bases between. Germline lookup yields CDR1 SQVTM and CDR2 ANQGSEA. This CDR3 has 12 residues.

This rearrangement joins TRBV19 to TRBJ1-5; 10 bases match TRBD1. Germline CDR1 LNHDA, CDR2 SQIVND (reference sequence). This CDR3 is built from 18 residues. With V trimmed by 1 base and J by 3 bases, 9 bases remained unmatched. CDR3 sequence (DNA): TGTGCCAGTAGTATAGGCAAGTGGGACAGGGGTCCCAATCAGCCCCAGCATTTT. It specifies CASSIGKWDRGPNQPQHF.

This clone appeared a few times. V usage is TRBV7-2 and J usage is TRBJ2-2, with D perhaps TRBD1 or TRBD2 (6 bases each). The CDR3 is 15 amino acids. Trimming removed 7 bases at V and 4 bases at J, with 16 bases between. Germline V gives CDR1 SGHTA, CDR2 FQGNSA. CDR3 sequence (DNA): TGTGCCAGCACCCCTACGGGGGCCTCCACCGGGGAGCTGTTTTTT. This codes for CASTPTGASTGELFF.